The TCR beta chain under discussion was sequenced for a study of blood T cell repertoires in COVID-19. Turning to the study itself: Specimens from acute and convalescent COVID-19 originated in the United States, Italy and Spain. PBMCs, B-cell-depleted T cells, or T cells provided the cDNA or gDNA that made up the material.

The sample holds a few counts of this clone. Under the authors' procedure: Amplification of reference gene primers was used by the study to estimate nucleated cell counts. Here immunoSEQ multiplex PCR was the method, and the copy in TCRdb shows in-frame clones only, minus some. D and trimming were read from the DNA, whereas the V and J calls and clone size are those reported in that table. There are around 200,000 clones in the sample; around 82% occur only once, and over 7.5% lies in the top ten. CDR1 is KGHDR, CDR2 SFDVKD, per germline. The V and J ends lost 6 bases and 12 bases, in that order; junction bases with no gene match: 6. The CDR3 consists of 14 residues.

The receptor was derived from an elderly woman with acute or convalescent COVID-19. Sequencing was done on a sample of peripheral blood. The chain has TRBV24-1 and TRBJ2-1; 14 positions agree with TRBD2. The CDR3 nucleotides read TGTGCCACCAGTCCCGGGACTAGCGGGAGAGGGCAGTTCTTC. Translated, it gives CATSPGTSGRGQFF.